This T cell receptor (beta chain) appears in the sequencing data of a study of blood T cells in healthy people across ages. Regarding the study as a whole: Strong correlation existed between TCR beta diversity and naive T cell percentage.

The length of the CDR3 is 12 residues. With 7 bases removed from V and 15 bases from J, the gap between germline ends came to 20 bases. Sample donors were healthy Caucasian individuals that came from Russia, aged roughly 6 to 95. Every participating donor contributed about 10 milliliters of peripheral blood through a draw. Researchers report isolating at least 6 million PBMCs per sample. Next came a second PCR, run for about 7 to 11 cycles, which used a sample-barcoded 5' primer along with a J-beta primer mix. TCRdb itself ran the 5' RACE reads through MiXCR, one entry per CDR3 protein. The data show under 1,100,000 distinct CDR3 sequences, 20% to 25% seen once. A remark on this clonotype: Antigen unknown.

These data were also reused for a study on T cells of mothers and their children.

The source material was blood. The sequence was obtained from a girl aged 2 to 9 in good health. The rearrangement joins TRBV12-3 or TRBV12-4 to TRBJ2-3, with D hard to call. The CDR3 loop is CASNCPADTEYF. The CDR3, as DNA: TGTGCCAGCAATTGCCCAGCAGATACGGAATATTTT.